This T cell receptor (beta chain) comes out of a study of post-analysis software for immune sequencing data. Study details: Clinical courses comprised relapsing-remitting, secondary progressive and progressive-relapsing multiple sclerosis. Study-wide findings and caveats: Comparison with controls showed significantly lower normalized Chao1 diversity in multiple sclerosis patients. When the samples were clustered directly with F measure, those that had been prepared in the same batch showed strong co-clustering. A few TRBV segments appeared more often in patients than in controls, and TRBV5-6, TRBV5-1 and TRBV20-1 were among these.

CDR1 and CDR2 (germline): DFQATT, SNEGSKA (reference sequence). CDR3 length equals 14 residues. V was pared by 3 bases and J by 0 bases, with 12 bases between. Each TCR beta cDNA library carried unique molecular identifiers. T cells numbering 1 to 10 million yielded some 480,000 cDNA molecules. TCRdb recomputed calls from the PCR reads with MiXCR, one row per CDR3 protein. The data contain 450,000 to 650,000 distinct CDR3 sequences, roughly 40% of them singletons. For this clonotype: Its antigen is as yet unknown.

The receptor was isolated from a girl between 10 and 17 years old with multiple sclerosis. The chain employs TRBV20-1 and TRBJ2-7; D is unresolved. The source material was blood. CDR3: CSASGDVSSYEQYF. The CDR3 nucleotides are TGCAGTGCTAGTGGTGACGTAAGCTCCTACGAGCAGTACTTC.